The sequence of this T cell receptor beta chain was determined in a study of control samples from healthy donors and cancer patients. Germline CDR1 MNHEY, CDR2 SVGAGI. The CDR3 loop spans 15 amino acids. V lost 8 bases and J lost 6, with 19 bases in between. Sequencing used immunoSEQ multiplex PCR; TCRdb keeps in-frame clones, though not all of them. The sample yields about 120,000 clones, 85% to 95% seen once. The sequence came from a man in his thirties or forties in good health. The sample comprised blood. The rearrangement uses TRBV6-5 and TRBJ2-2; D gene ambiguous. The CDR3 coding sequence is TGTGCCAGCGCGGAGCCGATGCTTATGGCCGGGGAGCTGTTTTTT. Residues: CASAEPMLMAGELFF.